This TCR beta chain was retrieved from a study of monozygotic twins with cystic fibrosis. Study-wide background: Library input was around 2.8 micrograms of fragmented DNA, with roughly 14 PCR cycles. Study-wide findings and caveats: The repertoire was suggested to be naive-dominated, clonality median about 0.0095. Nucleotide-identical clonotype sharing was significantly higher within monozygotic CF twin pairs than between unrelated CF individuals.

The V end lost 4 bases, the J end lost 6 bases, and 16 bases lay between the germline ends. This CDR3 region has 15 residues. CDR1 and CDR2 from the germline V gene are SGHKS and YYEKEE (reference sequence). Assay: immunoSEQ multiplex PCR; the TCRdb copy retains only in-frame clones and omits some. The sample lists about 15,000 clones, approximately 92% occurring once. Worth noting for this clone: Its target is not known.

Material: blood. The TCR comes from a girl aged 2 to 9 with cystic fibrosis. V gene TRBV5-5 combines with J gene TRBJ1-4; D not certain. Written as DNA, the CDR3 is TGTGCCAGCAGCCAAGGCTGGGGTGGAGATGAAAAACTGTTTTTT. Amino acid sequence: CASSQGWGGDEKLFF.